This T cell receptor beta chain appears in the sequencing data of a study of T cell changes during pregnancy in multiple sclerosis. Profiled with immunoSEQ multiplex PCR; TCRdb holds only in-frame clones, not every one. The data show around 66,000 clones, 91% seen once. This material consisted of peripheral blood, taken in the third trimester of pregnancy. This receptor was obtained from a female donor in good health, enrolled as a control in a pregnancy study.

For the CDR3, the DNA is TGCACCAGCAGCCAAGATCTTCCTAGCGGGATCGCAGATACGCAGTATTTT. Amino acid sequence: CTSSQDLPSGIADTQYF. This rearrangement joins TRBV1 to TRBJ2-3; the D call in the table, TRBD2, was not verified against the DNA. TRBV1 is shown as a pseudogene. The CDR3 spans 17 residues.